These T cell receptor beta chains were read from a single sample in a study of cytomegalovirus exposure and HLA in healthy donors. The assay was immunoSEQ multiplex PCR, and TCRdb's table has in-frame clones only and misses some. There are 100,000 to 150,000 clones in the sample; 70% to 90% occur only once, and 5.5% to 7.5% lies in the top ten. Sample: PBMCs. The source of these receptors is a woman between 40 and 55 years old in good health and CMV-seropositive. Both conserved end residues are part of each CDR3. Each record gives: J gene, clone size, D gene, V gene, CDR3 protein, CDR3 DNA. D genes are given only for firm matches. Clone size is stated in some rows and not others, as once, few, many or a class when expanded.

J: TRBJ1-3; size: .; D: .; V: TRBV4-1; CDR3: CASSQDRVQVSGNTIYF; DNA: TGCGCCAGCAGCCAAGATCGAGTACAGGTCTCTGGAAACACCATATATTTT
J: TRBJ2-5; size: .; D: TRBD2; V: TRBV19; CDR3: CASSWRGKETQYF; DNA: TGTGCCAGTAGCTGGCGGGGGAAAGAGACCCAGTACTTC
J: TRBJ2-3; size: once; D: TRBD2; V: TRBV5-1; CDR3: CASRSWTSGSADTQYF; DNA: TGCGCCAGCAGATCCTGGACTAGCGGGAGTGCAGATACGCAGTATTTT
J: TRBJ2-5; size: .; D: .; V: TRBV5-1; CDR3: CASSLASETQYF; DNA: TGCGCCAGCAGCTTGGCGTCAGAGACCCAGTACTTC
J: TRBJ2-1; size: .; D: TRBD2; V: TRBV19; CDR3: CAIGAGVGNNEQFF; DNA: TGTGCCATAGGGGCGGGAGTAGGGAACAATGAGCAGTTCTTC
J: TRBJ1-2; size: few; D: .; V: TRBV2; CDR3: CASSVSGVFLRGYTF; DNA: TGTGCCAGCAGCGTCTCAGGGGTTTTTCTTCGTGGCTACACCTTC
J: TRBJ2-7; size: .; D: TRBD1; V: TRBV20-1; CDR3: CSADTGGEQYF; DNA: TGCAGTGCAGACACAGGGGGCGAGCAGTACTTC
J: TRBJ1-5; size: .; D: .; V: TRBV6-6; CDR3: CASSLAGEQPQHF; DNA: TGTGCCAGCAGTTTGGCAGGGGAACAGCCCCAGCATTTT
J: TRBJ1-1; size: .; D: .; V: TRBV27; CDR3: CASSLFSTTEAFF; DNA: TGTGCCAGCAGTTTATTCAGTACCACTGAAGCTTTCTTT
J: TRBJ2-2; size: .; D: TRBD2; V: TRBV5-8; CDR3: CASSLLAGDYTNTGELFF; DNA: TGTGCCAGCAGCTTGCTAGCGGGGGACTACACGAACACCGGGGAGCTGTTTTTT
J: TRBJ1-6; size: .; D: .; V: TRBV5-6; CDR3: CASSYRSVSQHNSPLHF; DNA: TGTGCCAGCAGCTACCGATCTGTGTCACAGCATAATTCACCCCTCCACTTT
J: TRBJ2-7; size: .; D: TRBD1; V: TRBV5-1; CDR3: CATSRQGANEQYF; DNA: TGCGCCACCTCAAGACAGGGGGCCAACGAGCAGTACTTC
J: TRBJ1-2; size: .; D: .; V: TRBV7-2; CDR3: CASSLYFDYGYTF; DNA: TGTGCCAGCAGCTTGTACTTTGACTATGGCTACACCTTC
J: TRBJ1-1; size: .; D: TRBD1; V: TRBV29-1; CDR3: CSGVQGMNTEAFF; DNA: TGCAGCGGCGTACAGGGGATGAACACTGAAGCTTTCTTT
J: TRBJ1-2; size: few; D: .; V: TRBV7-2; CDR3: CASSPTTAGSYGYTF; DNA: TGTGCCAGCAGCCCTACAACGGCGGGTTCCTATGGCTACACCTTC
J: TRBJ1-1; size: .; D: .; V: TRBV2; CDR3: CASRRDSGTEAFF; DNA: TGTGCCAGCAGGAGAGACAGTGGCACTGAAGCTTTCTTT
J: TRBJ1-5; size: .; D: .; V: TRBV29-1; CDR3: CSVAGEQMEPQHF; DNA: TGCAGCGTTGCCGGGGAACAGATGGAGCCCCAGCATTTT
J: TRBJ2-5; size: .; D: TRBD1; V: TRBV29-1; CDR3: CSVGTGQETQYF; DNA: TGCAGCGTAGGGACAGGGCAAGAGACCCAGTACTTC
J: TRBJ2-7; size: .; D: .; V: TRBV4-1; CDR3: CASSDGQGGGEQYF; DNA: TGCGCCAGCAGCGACGGACAGGGAGGGGGCGAGCAGTACTTC
J: TRBJ2-4; size: few; D: TRBD1; V: TRBV27; CDR3: CASSFRWGQGAYIQYF; DNA: TGTGCCAGCAGTTTCCGATGGGGACAGGGGGCGTACATTCAGTACTTC
J: TRBJ1-1; size: .; D: TRBD1; V: TRBV4-1; CDR3: CASRKTGGDMNTEAFF; DNA: TGCGCCAGCAGAAAAACAGGGGGAGATATGAACACTGAAGCTTTCTTT
J: TRBJ1-1; size: .; D: .; V: TRBV27; CDR3: CASTNLGQTREAFF; DNA: TGTGCCAGCACCAACTTAGGACAGACGAGAGAAGCTTTCTTT
J: TRBJ1-5; size: .; D: TRBD1; V: TRBV19; CDR3: CASTTAGTAAPQPQHF; DNA: TGTGCCAGTACCACCGCCGGGACAGCGGCACCTCAGCCCCAGCATTTT
J: TRBJ1-2; size: .; D: TRBD1; V: TRBV7-9; CDR3: CASSDATGQVNGYTF; DNA: TGTGCCAGCAGCGACGCGACGGGACAGGTGAATGGCTACACCTTC
J: TRBJ2-7; size: .; D: .; V: TRBV7-7; CDR3: CASSPQMGSGYEQYF; DNA: TGTGCTAGCAGCCCCCAGATGGGGAGCGGCTACGAGCAGTACTTC
J: TRBJ1-2; size: .; D: .; V: TRBV19; CDR3: CASSQGLDGYTF; DNA: TGTGCCAGTAGTCAGGGTTTGGATGGCTACACCTTC
J: TRBJ1-1; size: .; D: .; V: TRBV23-1; CDR3: CASSHSHLAGTEAFF; DNA: TGCGCCAGCAGTCATTCCCATTTGGCGGGGACTGAAGCTTTCTTT
J: TRBJ1-2; size: .; D: .; V: TRBV6-1; CDR3: CASSDSAGKYGYTF; DNA: TGTGCCAGCAGTGACTCCGCAGGGAAGTATGGCTACACCTTC
J: TRBJ2-5; size: once; D: TRBD1; V: TRBV10-1; CDR3: CASSEGQGYQETQYF; DNA: TGCGCCAGCAGTGAGGGACAGGGGTACCAAGAGACCCAGTACTTC
J: TRBJ1-4; size: .; D: TRBD1; V: TRBV5-6; CDR3: CASSPQGAFTNEKLFF; DNA: TGTGCCAGCAGCCCGCAGGGGGCGTTCACTAATGAAAAACTGTTTTTT
J: TRBJ2-3; size: .; D: TRBD1; V: TRBV14; CDR3: CASSQGQGDIGADTQYF; DNA: TGTGCCAGCAGCCAAGGACAGGGGGATATTGGTGCAGATACGCAGTATTTT